This TCR beta chain appears in the sequencing data of a study of blood T cell repertoires in COVID-19. Turning to the study itself: Sites in the United States, Italy and Spain provided acute and convalescent COVID-19 samples.

Germline V gene sequence: CDR1 PRHDT, CDR2 FYEKMQ (reference sequence). This CDR3 is built from 15 residues. The trim removed 4 bases at V and 4 bases at J, leaving 6 bases unmatched. As processed by the authors: Amplifying reference gene primers gave estimates of nucleated cell counts. Generated by immunoSEQ multiplex PCR, the TCRdb table keeps only in-frame clones and is missing some. V, J and clone size were drawn from that table, and D and trimming were deduced from the DNA. The data contain around 310,000 clones, approximately 89% of them singletons. Participants were aged 18 to 89 years, lived in over 20 US areas, and enrolled virtually. Symptom resolution, clearance, or two negative PCRs marked donors in Cohort 3 as recovered. A few counts support this clone.

The clonotype originates from a woman under 40 who had recovered from COVID-19. Material for sequencing was PBMCs or T cells enriched from blood (not recorded which). The chain employs TRBV13 and TRBJ2-2; 7 bases map to TRBD2. The CDR3 region is CASSSGGWGTGELFF. In nucleotides, the CDR3 is TGTGCCAGCAGCTCCGGGGGGTGGGGCACCGGGGAGCTGTTTTTT.